This T cell receptor beta chain was observed in a study of blood T cell repertoires in COVID-19 (TCRdb year 2020). Regarding the study in general: Samples from collaborators originated in the United States, Italy and Spain and spanned both the acute and convalescent phases of COVID-19. HLA class I and class II types, where available, came from metadata supplied by the sample provider rather than from assay-based typing. A freely available public database, intended as a resource for researchers studying the immune response to SARS-CoV-2, is where the repertoires were released. The material from the prospective study consisted of cDNA or gDNA derived from T cells, B-cell-depleted T cells, or PBMCs. Sample metadata almost always included a de-identified subject ID, COVID-19 status, age in years and sex. The samples were drawn from two sources: the first 160 participants of the ongoing ImmuneRACE study, and 1,254 subjects contributed by 6 global collaborators. The dataset comprised deeply sampled blood TCRbeta repertoires from subjects exposed to, actively infected with, or recovered from COVID-19. Findings and caveats that apply to the study as a whole: The amount of clinical and demographic metadata varied by source and participant and was provided uncurated.

Concerning this clone: No cognate antigen has been identified for it. Within one base of it there is no much larger clone, and no base qualities were kept.

In the prospective study, participants were 18 to 89 years old, resided in about two dozen geographic areas of the United States, and were enrolled through a virtual design. In the prospective study, cohorts were assigned on the basis of participant-reported clinical history obtained from a screening survey and a study questionnaire. In the prospective study, whole blood, serum and a nasopharyngeal or oropharyngeal swab were collected from each participant by mobile phlebotomists. Participants in the prospective study had the option to provide additional blood draws and questionnaires over an approximately 2-month period. Blood samples from the prospective study were shipped frozen or at room temperature prior to DNA extraction. The immunoSEQ Assay, a bias-controlled multiplex PCR, was used to amplify TCRbeta CDR3 regions from genomic DNA. Per the authors' processing: The number of nucleated cells in each sample was estimated from the amplification of reference gene primers within the assay. Sequence reads were collapsed and filtered to measure the absolute abundance of every unique TCRbeta CDR3 rearrangement. For each sample, productive Simpson clonality was calculated as the square root of Simpson's diversity index across productive rearrangements. Imported from immuneACCESS, the table was reduced by TCRdb to in-frame sequences with V and J called. These copies leave out some clones; in studies compared against another copy, an unresolved V gene accounts for under half, and the cause of the remainder is not known. That table gives V, J and clone size, and the DNA gave D and trimming. The sample table lists about 210,000 clones, approximately 88% of them with a count of one. The top ten constitute about 2.5% of the sample.

The germline V gene (reference sequence) gives CDR1 as SEHNR and CDR2 as FQNEAQ. V lost 2 bases and J lost 6 bases, and the count of bases not matched to a germline gene is 7. The CDR3, cysteine through valine, is 15 amino acids long. The sequence is cut down to CDR3 DNA, 45 bases in frame from base 1. The receptor chain draws on TRBV7-9 and TRBJ2-7, and 10 bases in between align with TRBD1. The sequenced material came from PBMCs or T cells enriched from blood (not recorded which). The TCR comes from a woman in her thirties or forties with acute COVID-19. The DNA sequence is as follows: TGTGCCAGCAGCTTATCAGGACAGGGGGGTGGCGAGCAGTACGTC. It specifies CASSLSGQGGGEQYV.